This TCR beta chain originates from a study of blood T cell repertoires in COVID-19. Study-wide background: The cDNA or gDNA used as material had been derived from T cells, B-cell-depleted T cells, or PBMCs.

In this sample, this clone turned up once. The data were produced by immunoSEQ multiplex PCR, yet TCRdb's version contains in-frame clones alone and is incomplete. The sample records 120,000 or so clones, approximately 84% being singletons. Trimming at V came to 9 bases and at J to 7 bases, leaving 7 bases not matched to a gene. The CDR3 contains 14 residues. Germline V gene data show CDR1 as SNHLY and CDR2 as FYNNEI. This TCR was sampled from a woman aged 25 to 39 who had recovered from COVID-19. Sequenced input: peripheral blood. The J gene is TRBJ1-6, the V gene TRBV2; 9 nucleotides match TRBD1. In DNA form, the CDR3 reads TGTGCCAGAACCCGGGACAGGGTCAATTCACCCCTCCACTTT. Protein product: CARTRDRVNSPLHF.